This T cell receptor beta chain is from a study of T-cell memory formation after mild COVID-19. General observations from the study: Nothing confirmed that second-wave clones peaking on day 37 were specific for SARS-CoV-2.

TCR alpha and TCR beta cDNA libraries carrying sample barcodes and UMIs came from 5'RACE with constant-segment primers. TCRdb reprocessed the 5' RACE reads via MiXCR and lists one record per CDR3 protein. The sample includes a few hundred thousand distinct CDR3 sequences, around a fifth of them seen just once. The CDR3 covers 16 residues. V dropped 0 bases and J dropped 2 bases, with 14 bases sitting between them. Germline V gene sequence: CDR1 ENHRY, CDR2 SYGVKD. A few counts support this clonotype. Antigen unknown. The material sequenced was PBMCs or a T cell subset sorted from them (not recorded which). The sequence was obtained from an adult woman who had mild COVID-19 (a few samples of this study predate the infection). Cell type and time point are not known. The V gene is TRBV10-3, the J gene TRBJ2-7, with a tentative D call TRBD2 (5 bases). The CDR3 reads CAISESSGFSAYEQYF. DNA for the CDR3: TGTGCCATCAGTGAGTCGTCTGGTTTTAGCGCCTACGAGCAGTACTTC.